Many counts were recorded for the clone carrying this T cell receptor (beta chain). Its matching antigen is unknown. As the method for making TCR beta libraries, quantitative 5'-RACE with molecular barcodes was used. Each CDR3 protein gets one entry after TCRdb re-called the 5' RACE reads with MiXCR. Of roughly 490,000 distinct CDR3 sequences in the sample, approximately 5% were seen once. The data belong to a study of CD8 T cells in ankylosing spondylitis. Findings of the study overall: Relatively scarce in peripheral blood, disease-linked clones were CD8+. Reportedly, significant enrichment of disease-linked clones occurred in matched ankylosing spondylitis synovial fluid. Characteristic, it appeared, of ankylosing spondylitis blood was a TCR beta motif of 7 or 8 highly homologous variants.

V shed 6 bases, J shed 4 bases, and the junction held 10 bases outside the gene matches. Per the germline V gene, CDR1 is MNHNS and CDR2 is SASEGT. The length of the CDR3 is 15 residues. The chain combines TRBV6-1 with TRBJ2-3, with 7 nucleotides matching TRBD1. Source material: blood, either unsorted or a sorted T cell fraction (not recorded which). The sequence was collected from a male donor with ankylosing spondylitis. CDR3 sequence (DNA): TGTGCCAGCAGGTGGTCGACAGGGCTGGCAGATACGCAGTATTTT. It yields the protein CASRWSTGLADTQYF.